The 23 T cell receptor beta chains below come from one sample, sequenced in a study of early T cells in non-severe SARS-CoV-2 infection. TCRdb used MiXCR to reprocess the 5' RACE reads, holding one entry per CDR3 protein. The sample has roughly 120,000 distinct CDR3 sequences, roughly an eighth seen once; the top ten hold around 4%. The specimen comprised whole blood, sampled at baseline. Receptors originate from an adult who was a healthcare worker with PCR-confirmed SARS-CoV-2 infection or an uninfected control (not recorded which).

The chain employs TRBV9 and TRBJ2-7; 8 bases agree with TRBD2. The J segment lost 0 bases and the V segment lost 1 base, leaving 3 bases of the junction unmatched. Germline lookup yields CDR1 SGDLS and CDR2 YYNGEE. This CDR3 region has 15 residues. This CDR3 is CASSVSGGSSYEQYF. CDR3 DNA sequence: TGTGCCAGCAGCGTAAGCGGGGGCAGCTCCTACGAGCAGTACTTC.

This clonotype was detected only a few times. The V call is TRBV7-9, the J call TRBJ2-7; 8 nucleotides align to TRBD2. The germline gives CDR1 SEHNR, CDR2 FQNEAQ (reference sequence). The junction had 2 bases not matched to a gene; V was cut back by 7 bases and J by 6 bases. The CDR3 length is 11 residues. The CDR3 DNA sequence: TGTGCCAGCAACCTAGCGGGCGAGCAGTACTTC. It translates to CASNLAGEQYF.

This clonotype was observed a few times. The chain uses TRBV2 and TRBJ2-7, with 11 bases aligning to TRBD2. The CDR3 is made up of 13 amino acids. The V gene's germline CDR1 is SNHLY and CDR2 FYNNEI. J gave up 5 bases and V 7 bases, and 4 bases lay outside the gene matches. The DNA for the CDR3 is TGTGCCAGCAATATAGCGGGAGGGAACGAGCAGTACTTC. This gives the protein CASNIAGGNEQYF.

This clonotype was observed many times. J is TRBJ1-2 and V is TRBV30, with 10 nucleotides matching TRBD1. The CDR3 runs 14 residues. The trim removed 3 bases at V and 6 bases at J, leaving 7 bases unmatched. Germline lookup yields CDR1 GTSNPN and CDR2 SVGIG (reference sequence). The CDR3 DNA sequence: TGTGCCTGGAGACGACAGGGGGCAGAAGATGGCTACACCTTC. It is translated as CAWRRQGAEDGYTF.

This clonotype was observed a few times. V and J are TRBV7-9 and TRBJ2-2; D might be TRBD1 or TRBD2, each matching 5 bases. CDR3 length: 17 amino acids. The V gene lost 7 bases and the J gene lost 1 base, with 19 bases spanning the gap. Germline CDR1 and CDR2: SEHNR and FQNEAQ (reference sequence). The CDR3 DNA sequence: TGTGCCAGCATCCCGAGGGCCGGGACCTTGAACACCGGGGAGCTGTTTTTT. Its protein is CASIPRAGTLNTGELFF.

The rearrangement links TRBV5-1 to TRBJ1-4; D call uncertain. Trimming pared 1 base from V and 8 bases from J, leaving 9 bases between. CDR3 length: 13 amino acids. Germline loops: CDR1 SGHRS, CDR2 YFSETQ. CDR3 region: CASSLSPAEKLFF. The CDR3 nucleotides are TGCGCCAGCAGCTTGAGCCCCGCGGAAAAACTGTTTTTT.

Only a few counts were recorded for this clonotype. The chain carries TRBV6-5 and TRBJ1-6; 8 bases line up with TRBD1. Germline V lookup: CDR1 MNHEY, CDR2 SVGAGI. V trimming: 6 bases; J trimming: 1 base; junction bases outside the gene matches: 2. This CDR3 has 15 residues. Written as DNA, the CDR3 is TGTGCCAGCAGGGACAGGGCTTCCTATAATTCACCCCTCCACTTT. This codes for CASRDRASYNSPLHF.

At least ten counts were recorded for this clonotype. This chain uses TRBV30 with TRBJ1-2; D is possibly TRBD1 (6 bases). V was trimmed by 0 bases and J by 6 bases, leaving 8 bases between them. The CDR3 loop spans 12 amino acids. Looked up from germline, CDR1 is GTSNPN and CDR2 is SVGIG (reference sequence). Here the CDR3 reads CAWSVRQDGYTF. The CDR3 DNA sequence: TGTGCCTGGAGTGTGAGACAGGATGGCTACACCTTC.

This clonotype was observed at least ten times. This chain connects TRBV5-1 to TRBJ2-3, with D possibly being TRBD2 (6 bases). Trimming shortened V by 4 bases and J by 1 base, and 10 bases separated the two germline ends. The length of the CDR3 is 14 residues. Looked up from germline, CDR1 is SGHRS and CDR2 is YFSETQ. CDR3: CASSPGGRTDTQYF. Here the CDR3 DNA reads TGCGCCAGCAGCCCCGGGGGTCGCACAGATACGCAGTATTTT.

Only a few counts were recorded for this clonotype. The V call is TRBV2, the J call TRBJ2-2; 8 bases are shared with TRBD2. CDR3 length: 16 amino acids. The ends lost 8 bases at V and 6 bases at J; junction bases unmatched: 14. CDR1 and CDR2 from the germline V gene are SNHLY and FYNNEI. This chain's CDR3 is CASAGLDLPLPGELFF. The CDR3 DNA reads as TGTGCCAGCGCGGGACTAGACCTTCCTCTTCCCGGGGAGCTGTTTTTT.

This chain joins TRBV3-1 and TRBJ2-7, with 7 bases aligning to TRBD1. CDR3 length equals 15 residues. CDR1 and CDR2 (germline): LGHDT, YNNKEL (reference sequence). After removal of 4 bases from V and 4 bases from J, the junction contained 10 bases not matched to a gene. The CDR3 loop is CASSPRQGVGYEQYF. DNA for the CDR3: TGTGCCAGCAGCCCCCGACAGGGAGTTGGATACGAGCAGTACTTC.

This clonotype was observed a few times. The V and J genes are TRBV10-3 and TRBJ1-1; TRBD1 is a possible D gene (5 bases). Deletions cut 3 bases from V and 4 bases from J, with 6 bases between. The CDR3 is made up of 12 amino acids. Germline-derived CDR1 and CDR2 are ENHRY and SYGVKD. The CDR3 is CAISERGTEAFF. DNA of the CDR3: TGTGCCATCAGTGAAAGGGGCACTGAAGCTTTCTTT.

A few counts support this clonotype. Here the CDR3 reads CAWSRNSYNSPLHF. The CDR3 coding sequence is TGTGCCTGGAGTAGGAACTCCTATAATTCACCCCTCCACTTT. The rearrangement links TRBV30 to TRBJ1-6; no definite D call. The CDR3 loop spans 14 amino acids. With 2 bases removed from V and 0 bases from J, the gap between germline ends came to 5 bases. The germline V gene has CDR1 GTSNPN and CDR2 SVGIG (reference sequence).

This clonotype was counted at least ten times. The chain couples TRBV7-6 to TRBJ1-6; 7 bases are shared with TRBD1. This CDR3 has 15 amino acids. In germline, CDR1 is SGHVS, CDR2 FNYEAQ. V was pared by 5 bases and J by 7 bases, with 8 bases of the junction left unmatched. In nucleotides, the CDR3 is TGTGCCAGCAGCCCCAGAGGGGGCAGGAATTCACCCCTCCACTTT. It encodes CASSPRGGRNSPLHF.

The sample holds a few counts of this clonotype. The chain couples TRBV4-1 to TRBJ2-2, with TRBD2 matching over 7 bases. CDR1 is MGHRA and CDR2 is YSYEKL in the germline V gene. With 5 bases clipped from V and 7 bases from J, the junction kept 4 bases outside the gene matches. CDR3 length: 13 amino acids. DNA for the CDR3: TGCGCCAGCAGCAGGGAGGGATTCGGGGAGCTGTTTTTT. Its protein product is CASSREGFGELFF.

In this sample, this clonotype turned up a few times. This chain uses TRBV19 with TRBJ1-5; D might be TRBD1 (6 bases). CDR1 and CDR2 (germline): LNHDA, SQIVND (reference sequence). The CDR3 length is 15 residues. Trimming shortened V by 3 bases and J by 2 bases, and 11 bases separated the two germline ends. The CDR3 sequence: CASSMDSGGNQPQHF. Here the CDR3 DNA reads TGTGCCAGTAGTATGGACAGTGGGGGCAATCAGCCCCAGCATTTT.

This chain connects TRBV28 to TRBJ2-7, with TRBD2 as a possible D gene (5 bases). Trimming removed 7 bases from V and 3 bases from J, with 13 bases in between. Germline V CDR1 and CDR2: MDHEN, SYDVKM. This CDR3 spans 13 amino acids. The CDR3 sequence is CASTPQTSYEQYF. The CDR3 DNA is TGTGCCAGCACCCCCCAAACTAGCTACGAGCAGTACTTC. Full variable domain (outside the CDR3, taken from reference TRBV28 and TRBJ2-7): DVKVTQSSRYLVKRTGEKVFLECVQDMDHENMFWYRQDPGLGLRLIYFSYDVKMKEKGDIPEGYSVSREKKERFSLILESASTNQTSMYLCASTPQTSYEQYFGPGTRLTVT.

This chain uses TRBV4-2 with TRBJ1-1; no reliable D call. Germline V gene lookup returns CDR1 LGHNA and CDR2 YNFKEQ. Trimming shortened V by 0 bases and J by 0 bases, and 14 bases separated the two germline ends. The CDR3 extends over 17 amino acids. CDR3 sequence reads: CASSQDAGSGMNTEAFF. CDR3 sequence (DNA): TGTGCCAGCAGCCAAGATGCGGGGAGCGGCATGAACACTGAAGCTTTCTTT.

The V and J genes are TRBV2 and TRBJ2-3; 7 nucleotides line up with TRBD1. The CDR3 is 13 residues long. J gave up 13 bases and V 7 bases, and 14 bases lay outside the gene matches. CDR1 is SNHLY and CDR2 is FYNNEI in the germline V gene. CDR3 coding DNA: TGTGCCAGCATTTTCGAACAGGGGACCTCGGAGTATTTT. Translated, it gives CASIFEQGTSEYF.

The V gene is TRBV29-1, the J gene TRBJ1-2; 9 bases agree with TRBD1. Germline CDR1 and CDR2: SQVTM and ANQGSEA. V was pared by 5 bases and J by 9 bases, with 7 bases of the junction left unmatched. There are 12 residues in the CDR3. This CDR3 is CSVFRDRESYTF. CDR3 DNA: TGCAGCGTTTTCCGGGACAGGGAGAGCTACACCTTC.

This chain connects TRBV2 to TRBJ2-1, with unresolved D. Germline values: CDR1 SNHLY, CDR2 FYNNEI. Trimming pared 6 bases from V and 9 bases from J, leaving 12 bases between. The CDR3 extends over 12 amino acids. The CDR3 here is CASRTLHGEQFF. As DNA, the CDR3 is TGTGCCAGCAGGACTCTTCACGGTGAGCAGTTCTTC.

This clonotype showed up just a few times. V is TRBV7-2 and J is TRBJ2-3, with D perhaps TRBD1 (5 bases). Trimming removed 5 bases at V and 4 bases at J, with 7 bases between. CDR1 is SGHTA, CDR2 FQGNSA, per germline. CDR3 length equals 12 residues. CDR3 in amino acids: CASSVGPDTQYF. Written as DNA, the CDR3 is TGTGCCAGCAGCGTGGGGCCAGATACGCAGTATTTT.

The V gene is TRBV7-3, the J gene TRBJ2-2, with D maybe TRBD2 (5 bases). Trimming removed 4 bases from V and 3 bases from J, with 12 bases in between. This CDR3 has 15 amino acids. Germline V gene data show CDR1 as SGHTA and CDR2 as FQGTGA. The CDR3 loop is CASSSLVQHTGELFF. The CDR3 nucleotides are TGTGCCAGCAGCTCACTAGTTCAACACACCGGGGAGCTGTTTTTT.